This T cell receptor (beta chain) was captured by sequencing in a study of T cell responses to AZD1222 COVID-19 vaccine. Notes on the study in general: Clonal diversity was possibly underestimated, and white British individuals and females predominated among donors. Breadth and depth of Spike-specific TCRs rose after two AZD1222 doses. The CD4 TCRs associated with vaccination extended across spike and predominated at 160-218 and 743-854.

The germline V and J ends were trimmed by 2 bases and 0 bases, with 7 bases remaining between them. Germline V gene sequence: CDR1 MNHEY, CDR2 SMNVEV (reference sequence). This CDR3 comprises 14 residues. Comments on this clone: Its antigen remains unknown.

TCRdb's table, derived via immunoSEQ multiplex PCR, lists solely in-frame clones and lacks some. Of under 200,000 clones listed, approximately 90% are singletons. The sequence derives from an adult in good health. Sequences were derived from peripheral blood, sampled on day 0 of AZD1222 vaccination. The chain links TRBV27 to TRBJ1-2; D is unclear. CDR3 nucleotides: TGTGCCAGCAGTTTAAGCCAGACTAACTATGGCTACACCTTC. Amino acid sequence: CASSLSQTNYGYTF.